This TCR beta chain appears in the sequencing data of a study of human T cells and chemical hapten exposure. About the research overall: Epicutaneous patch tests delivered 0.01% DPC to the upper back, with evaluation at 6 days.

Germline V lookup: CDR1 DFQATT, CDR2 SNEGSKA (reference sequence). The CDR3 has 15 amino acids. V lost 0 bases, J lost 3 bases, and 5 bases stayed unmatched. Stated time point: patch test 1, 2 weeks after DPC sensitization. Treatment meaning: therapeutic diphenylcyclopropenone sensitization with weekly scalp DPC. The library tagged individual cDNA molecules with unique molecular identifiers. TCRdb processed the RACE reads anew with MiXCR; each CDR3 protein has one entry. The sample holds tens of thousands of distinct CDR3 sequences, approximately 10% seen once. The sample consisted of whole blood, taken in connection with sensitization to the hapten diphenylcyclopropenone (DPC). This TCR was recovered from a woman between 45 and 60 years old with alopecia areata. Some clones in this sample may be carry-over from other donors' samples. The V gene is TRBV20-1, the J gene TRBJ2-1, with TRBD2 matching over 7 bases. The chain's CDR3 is CSAREPGLDYNEQFF. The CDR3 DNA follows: TGCAGTGCTAGAGAACCAGGACTAGACTACAATGAGCAGTTCTTC.